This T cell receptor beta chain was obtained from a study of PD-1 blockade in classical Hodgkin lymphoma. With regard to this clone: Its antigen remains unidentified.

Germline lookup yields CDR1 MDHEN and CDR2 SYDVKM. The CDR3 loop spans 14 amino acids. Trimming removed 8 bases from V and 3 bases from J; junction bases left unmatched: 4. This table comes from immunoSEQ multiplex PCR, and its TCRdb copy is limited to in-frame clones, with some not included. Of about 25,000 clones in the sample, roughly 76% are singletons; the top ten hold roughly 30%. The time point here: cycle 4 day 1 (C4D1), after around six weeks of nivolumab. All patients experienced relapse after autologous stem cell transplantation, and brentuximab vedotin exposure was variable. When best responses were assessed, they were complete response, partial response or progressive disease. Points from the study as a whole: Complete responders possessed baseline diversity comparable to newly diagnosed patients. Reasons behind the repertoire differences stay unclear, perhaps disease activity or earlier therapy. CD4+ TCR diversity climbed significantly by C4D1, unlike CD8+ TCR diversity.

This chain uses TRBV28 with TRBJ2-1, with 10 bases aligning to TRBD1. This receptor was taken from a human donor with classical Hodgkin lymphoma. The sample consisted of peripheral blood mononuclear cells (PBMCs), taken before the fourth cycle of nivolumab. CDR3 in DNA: TGTGCCAGCGGAGGGACAGGGGACTACAATGAGCAGTTCTTC. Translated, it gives CASGGTGDYNEQFF.